This T cell receptor (beta chain) appears in the sequencing data of a study of blood T cell repertoires in COVID-19. Per the original data handling: Nucleated cell number was recorded as an estimate derived from reference gene primer amplification. Produced via immunoSEQ multiplex PCR; TCRdb's table is partial and in-frame only. The V and J calls and clone size come from that table; D and trimming were worked out from the DNA. The table records 450,000 or so clones, approximately 90% of them present only once. This clone was observed a few times. The CDR3 extends over 13 amino acids. Germline V CDR1 and CDR2: SNHLY, FYNNEI. The V end lost 5 bases, the J end lost 7 bases, and 12 bases lay between the germline ends.

The sample taken for sequencing was peripheral blood. The chain joins TRBV2 to TRBJ1-5; D gene ambiguous. The sequence was collected from a man aged 18 to 35 with COVID-19, enrolled during active disease. Written as DNA, the CDR3 is TGTGCCAGCAGTCCTTCGACGGGACAGCCCCAGCATTTT. Its protein is CASSPSTGQPQHF.